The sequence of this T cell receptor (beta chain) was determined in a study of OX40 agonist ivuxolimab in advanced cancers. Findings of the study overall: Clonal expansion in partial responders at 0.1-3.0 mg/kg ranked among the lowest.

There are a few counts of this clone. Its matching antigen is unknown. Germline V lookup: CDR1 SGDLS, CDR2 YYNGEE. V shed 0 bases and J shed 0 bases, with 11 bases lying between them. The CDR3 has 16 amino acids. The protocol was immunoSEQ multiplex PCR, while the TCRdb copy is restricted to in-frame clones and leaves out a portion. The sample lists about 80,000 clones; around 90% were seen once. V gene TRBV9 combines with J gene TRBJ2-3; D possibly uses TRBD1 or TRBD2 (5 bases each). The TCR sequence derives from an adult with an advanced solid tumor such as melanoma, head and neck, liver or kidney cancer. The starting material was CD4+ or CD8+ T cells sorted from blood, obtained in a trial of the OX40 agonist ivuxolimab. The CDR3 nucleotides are TGTGCCAGCAGCGTAGGTGAGGGGTCGAGCACAGATACGCAGTATTTT. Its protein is CASSVGEGSSTDTQYF.